Below, 24 T cell receptor beta chains from the same sample are listed, as sequenced in a study of beta chain features in type 1 diabetes. Isolated RNA was reverse transcribed in full, so expressed TCRB transcripts were sequenced. Only in-frame clones appear in the TCRdb table, and some are missing; sequencing was by immunoSEQ multiplex PCR. The sample carries 350,000 to 400,000 clones, over 12% recorded once. Sample: naive CD4+ T cells from blood. The receptor set was obtained from a woman aged 18-29 years in good health.

This clone appeared a few times. The genes are TRBV5-6 and TRBJ2-5; 7 bases fit TRBD2. The CDR3 runs to 16 residues. CDR1 is SGHDT, CDR2 YYEEEE, per germline. J gave up 5 bases and V 1 base, and 11 bases lay outside the gene matches. The CDR3 loop reads CASSLFEVGGYETQYF. The DNA of the CDR3 is TGTGCCAGCAGCTTGTTTGAGGTGGGAGGGTACGAGACCCAGTACTTC.

This clone was seen a handful of times. The chain recombines TRBV27 with TRBJ2-5; unclear D gene. Germline CDR1 MNHEY, CDR2 SMNVEV (reference sequence). This CDR3 comprises 14 residues. The V and J ends lost 3 bases and 2 bases respectively, with 10 bases between them. CDR3 region: CASSLLGRQETQYF. CDR3 DNA: TGTGCCAGCAGTTTGTTGGGCAGACAAGAGACCCAGTACTTC.

V and J are TRBV18 and TRBJ1-2; 7 bases are shared with TRBD1. V gave up 5 bases and J gave up 2 bases; unmatched junction bases: 2. Germline V CDR1 and CDR2: KGHSH, LQKENI. This CDR3 spans 13 amino acids. This CDR3 reads CASSGQANYGYTF. The CDR3 DNA is TGTGCCAGCTCAGGACAGGCCAACTATGGCTACACCTTC.

The chain joins TRBV7-2 to TRBJ2-1; 9 bases match TRBD1. The trim removed 7 bases at V and 9 bases at J, leaving 13 bases unmatched. Germline V gene sequence: CDR1 SGHTA, CDR2 FQGNSA. CDR3 length: 15 residues. The CDR3 sequence is CASTPGTGLSGEQFF. DNA for the CDR3: TGTGCCAGCACCCCTGGGACAGGGCTATCCGGTGAGCAGTTCTTC.

In this sample, this clone turned up a few times. Other DNA sequences from this sample encode an identical CDR3 as well. This sequence joins TRBV18 and TRBJ1-1; D unresolved. This CDR3 spans 13 amino acids. CDR1 KGHSH and CDR2 LQKENI come from the germline V gene. Deletions cut 4 bases from V and 0 bases from J, with 6 bases between. The chain's CDR3 is CASSRAMNTEAFF. The CDR3 nucleotides read TGTGCCAGCTCACGGGCCATGAACACTGAAGCTTTCTTT.

The chain uses TRBV28 and TRBJ2-1; 8 positions agree with TRBD1. CDR1 MDHEN and CDR2 SYDVKM come from the germline V gene. V shed 7 bases, J shed 4 bases, and the junction held 9 bases outside the gene matches. The CDR3 loop spans 15 amino acids. The CDR3 DNA follows: TGTGCCAGCAACACGGCAACAGGGGGTTACAATGAGCAGTTCTTC. It translates to CASNTATGGYNEQFF.

The gene calls are TRBV14 and TRBJ2-3; 8 nucleotides align to TRBD2. Trimming at V came to 1 base and at J to 2 bases, leaving 5 bases not matched to a gene. The germline V gene has CDR1 SGHDN and CDR2 FVKESK. The CDR3 sequence is 16 residues long. The CDR3 DNA is TGTGCCAGCAGCCAAGTTTCCGGGAGGGCCACAGATACGCAGTATTTT. Translated, it gives CASSQVSGRATDTQYF.

The chain employs TRBV9 and TRBJ1-1; 7 positions match TRBD1. The CDR3 has 14 residues. The V gene's germline CDR1 is SGDLS and CDR2 YYNGEE. V lost 0 bases, J lost 4 bases, and 3 bases stayed unmatched. The CDR3 region has the DNA TGTGCCAGCAGCGTAGAGGGGGCGGGCACTGAAGCTTTCTTT. It specifies CASSVEGAGTEAFF.

This chain connects TRBV4-2 to TRBJ2-3; TRBD1 matches 8 bases. The CDR3 has 18 residues. CDR1 is LGHNA and CDR2 is YNFKEQ in the germline V gene. Losses at the gene ends were 0 bases for V and 1 base for J; bases not matched to a gene: 9. CDR3 coding DNA: TGTGCCAGCAGCCAAGATAGGGCGCGACAGGGGCGCACAGATACGCAGTATTTT. This encodes CASSQDRARQGRTDTQYF.

This clone turned up a few times. This chain links TRBV28 with TRBJ2-3; TRBD1 matches at 8 bases. The CDR3 runs to 16 residues. Looked up from germline, CDR1 is MDHEN and CDR2 is SYDVKM. After removal of 5 bases from V and 0 bases from J, the junction contained 7 bases not matched to a gene. CDR3 residues: CASSESGTGSTDTQYF. Written as DNA, the CDR3 is TGTGCCAGCAGTGAGTCCGGGACAGGCAGCACAGATACGCAGTATTTT.

The chain is built from TRBV6-5 and TRBJ2-2, with D possibly TRBD2 on 5 matching bases. This CDR3 region has 16 residues. Germline CDR1 reads MNHEY; CDR2 reads SVGAGI. Trimming shortened V by 1 base and J by 0 bases, and 9 bases separated the two germline ends. The CDR3 bases are TGTGCCAGCAGTTACTTTGTGACTACGAACACCGGGGAGCTGTTTTTT. It codes for CASSYFVTTNTGELFF.

The sample holds a few counts of this clone. The chain uses TRBV29-1 and TRBJ2-3; no clear D. Trimming stripped 2 bases from V and 3 bases from J, with 9 bases between. Per the germline V gene, CDR1 is SQVTM and CDR2 is ANQGSEA. CDR3 length equals 13 residues. DNA for the CDR3: TGCAGCGTTGAAACAGTACGGACAGATACGCAGTATTTT. Protein sequence: CSVETVRTDTQYF.

This chain joins TRBV5-1 and TRBJ2-7; 10 nucleotides align to TRBD2. The CDR3 runs to 15 residues. Germline loops: CDR1 SGHRS, CDR2 YFSETQ. V lost 4 bases and J lost 7; bases outside the gene matches: 11. Written as DNA, the CDR3 is TGCGCCAGCAGCCCGGGAAGCGGGAGGGCGGAAGAGCAGTACTTC. This encodes CASSPGSGRAEEQYF. The entire variable domain, with the rest obtained from reference TRBV5-1 and TRBJ2-7, is as follows: KAGVTQTPRYLIKTRGQQVTLSCSPISGHRSVSWYQQTPGQGLQFLFEYFSETQRNKGNFPGRFSGRQFSNSRSEMNVSTLELGDSALYLCASSPGSGRAEEQYFGPGTRLTVT.

This clone was counted between two and nine times. The genes are TRBV28 and TRBJ2-7, with D possibly being TRBD2 (7 bases). The CDR3 has 13 amino acids. CDR1 is MDHEN, CDR2 SYDVKM, per germline. Between the trimmed V and J ends, which lost 5 bases and 7 bases, there was a span of 15 bases. The CDR3 DNA follows: TGTGCCAGCAGTACCTCGGGGGGCGGGGAGCAGTACTTC. Translated, it gives CASSTSGGGEQYF.

The V gene is TRBV28, the J gene TRBJ1-2, with no clear D. V lost 5 bases and J 8 bases, leaving 9 bases between the germline ends. CDR3 length: 11 amino acids. The germline CDR1 and CDR2 sequences are MDHEN and SYDVKM. The DNA for the CDR3 is TGTGCCAGCAGTCACCCGGGAGGCTACACCTTC. Encoded protein: CASSHPGGYTF.

This chain connects TRBV30 to TRBJ2-3; 15 bases are a match to TRBD2. There are 19 residues in the CDR3. Losses at the gene ends were 2 bases for V and 5 bases for J; bases not matched to a gene: 14. CDR1 is GTSNPN and CDR2 is SVGIG in the germline V gene (reference sequence). CDR3 residues: CAWSTAGLAGGVPGDTQYF. The CDR3 nucleotides read TGTGCCTGGAGTACTGCGGGACTAGCGGGAGGAGTTCCTGGAGATACGCAGTATTTT.

This clone appeared a single time. This chain uses TRBV5-4 with TRBJ2-6; perhaps TRBD2 as D (6 bases). CDR1 and CDR2 from the germline V gene are SGHNT and YYREEE (reference sequence). V lost 3 bases and J 4 bases, leaving 11 bases between the germline ends. This CDR3 comprises 15 residues. The CDR3 reads CASSSEGSGANVLTF. Here the CDR3 DNA reads TGTGCCAGCAGCTCGGAGGGTTCCGGGGCCAACGTCCTGACTTTC.

This rearrangement joins TRBV7-2 to TRBJ2-3; D gene unclear. The CDR3 covers 13 residues. Germline V gene data show CDR1 as SGHTA and CDR2 as FQGNSA. The V and J ends lost 3 bases and 0 bases respectively, with 4 bases between them. The CDR3 protein is CASSFPSTDTQYF. The CDR3 region has the DNA TGTGCCAGCAGCTTTCCTAGCACAGATACGCAGTATTTT.

The rearrangement joins TRBV19 to TRBJ1-3, with D perhaps matching TRBD1 (5 bases). CDR3 length equals 15 residues. Trimming shortened V by 8 bases and J by 0 bases, and 14 bases separated the two germline ends. Germline CDR1 and CDR2: LNHDA and SQIVND (reference sequence). The CDR3 region is CASWTQDPSGNTIYF. The DNA for the CDR3 is TGTGCCAGTTGGACACAGGACCCCTCTGGAAACACCATATATTTT.

The V gene is TRBV7-9, the J gene TRBJ2-5; 8 bases are shared with TRBD1. The CDR3 has 17 residues. Germline CDR1 reads SEHNR; CDR2 reads FQNEAQ (reference sequence). V shed 8 bases, J shed 1 base, and the junction held 15 bases outside the gene matches. This CDR3 reads CASRHSGQGKIQETQYF. As DNA, the CDR3 is TGTGCCAGCCGCCACTCAGGACAGGGTAAAATCCAAGAGACCCAGTACTTC.

This clone was seen only a few times. The J gene is TRBJ1-1, the V gene TRBV6-5; D is perhaps TRBD1 (5 bases). With 7 bases removed from V and 9 bases from J, the gap between germline ends came to 21 bases. Per germline, CDR1 MNHEY and CDR2 SVGAGI. The CDR3 sequence is 14 residues long. The CDR3 here is CASKTRVSGLKAFF. The CDR3 nucleotides read TGTGCCAGCAAAACAAGGGTTTCGGGACTGAAAGCTTTCTTT.

V and J are TRBV30 and TRBJ1-5; D is perhaps TRBD1 (5 bases). This CDR3 has 13 amino acids. Trimming stripped 2 bases from V and 4 bases from J, with 9 bases between. Germline V gene sequence: CDR1 GTSNPN, CDR2 SVGIG (reference sequence). Here the CDR3 reads CAWSPTVNQPQHF. The CDR3 DNA sequence: TGTGCCTGGAGTCCGACAGTGAATCAGCCCCAGCATTTT.

A few counts support this clone. The V and J genes are TRBV18 and TRBJ2-3; 7 nucleotides match TRBD1. Germline loops: CDR1 KGHSH, CDR2 LQKENI. Unmatched junction bases numbered 6, after V lost 2 bases and J lost 1 base. The CDR3 is made up of 16 amino acids. This chain's CDR3 is CASSPIPGQRTDTQYF. In DNA, the CDR3 is TGTGCCAGCTCACCAATTCCGGGACAGCGCACAGATACGCAGTATTTT.

The V call is TRBV28, the J call TRBJ2-1; the D gene is possibly TRBD2 (6 bases). The CDR3 is 15 amino acids. Trimming pared 6 bases from V and 4 bases from J, leaving 16 bases between. Germline V gene lookup returns CDR1 MDHEN and CDR2 SYDVKM. The CDR3 DNA reads as TGTGCCAGCAGCAAAAGGAGGGCCGGATACAATGAGCAGTTCTTC. It specifies CASSKRRAGYNEQFF. Full variable domain (missing parts from reference TRBV28 and TRBJ2-1): DVKVTQSSRYLVKRTGEKVFLECVQDMDHENMFWYRQDPGLGLRLIYFSYDVKMKEKGDIPEGYSVSREKKERFSLILESASTNQTSMYLCASSKRRAGYNEQFFGPGTRLTVL.